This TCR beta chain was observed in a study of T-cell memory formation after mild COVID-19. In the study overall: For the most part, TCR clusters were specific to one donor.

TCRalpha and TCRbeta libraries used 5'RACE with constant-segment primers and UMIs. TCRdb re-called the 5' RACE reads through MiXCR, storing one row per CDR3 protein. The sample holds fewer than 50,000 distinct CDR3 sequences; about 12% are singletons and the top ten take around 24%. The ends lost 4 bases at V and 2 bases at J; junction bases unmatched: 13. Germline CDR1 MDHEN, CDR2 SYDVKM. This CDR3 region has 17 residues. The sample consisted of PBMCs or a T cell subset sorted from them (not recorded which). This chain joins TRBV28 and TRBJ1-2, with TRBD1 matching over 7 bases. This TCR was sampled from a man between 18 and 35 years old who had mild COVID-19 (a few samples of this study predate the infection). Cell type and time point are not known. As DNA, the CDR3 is TGTGCCAGCAGTTCACCGGGACAGCGAGACGGCAACTATGGCTACACCTTC. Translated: CASSSPGQRDGNYGYTF.